One sample yielded the 9 T cell receptor beta chains listed below, sequenced in a study of blood T cell repertoires in COVID-19. Clones were read by immunoSEQ multiplex PCR, and TCRdb kept only the in-frame ones, dropping some. Here the sample spans roughly 34,000 clones, 70% to 90% being singletons. Sequencing was carried out using peripheral blood. These receptors were obtained from a woman older than 75 with active or convalescent COVID-19.

The chain uses TRBV1 and TRBJ1-3; the table's D call TRBD1 went unverified against the DNA. TRBV1 is a pseudogene locus. CDR3 length: 22 amino acids. This CDR3 reads CTSSHGIPGQGGGRTSGNTIYF. As DNA, the CDR3 is TGCACCAGCAGCCATGGAATTCCGGGACAGGGTGGAGGAAGGACATCTGGAAACACCATATATTTT.

This rearrangement joins TRBV9 to TRBJ1-2; 10 nucleotides match TRBD1. Per germline, CDR1 SGDLS and CDR2 YYNGEE. Trimming took 3 bases from V and 4 from J; bases not matched to a gene: 6. The CDR3 is 15 residues long. The CDR3 nucleotides read TGTGCCAGCAGCGCACGGGACAGGGGCCCCTATGGCTACACCTTC. This gives the protein CASSARDRGPYGYTF.

The chain carries TRBV5-1 and TRBJ1-1; 7 nucleotides align to TRBD1. The CDR3 is made up of 12 amino acids. The trim removed 6 bases at V and 3 bases at J, leaving 2 bases unmatched. Germline V gives CDR1 SGHRS, CDR2 YFSETQ. In nucleotides, the CDR3 is TGCGCCAGCACGACAGGGTACACTGAAGCTTTCTTT. Translation gives CASTTGYTEAFF.

The rearrangement uses TRBV2 and TRBJ2-2, with TRBD1 as a possible D gene (6 bases). The CDR3 has 15 amino acids. Trimming left V 9 bases short and J 1 base short, with 15 bases between. Germline CDR1 reads SNHLY; CDR2 reads FYNNEI. The CDR3: CARGPKTGNTGELFF. For the CDR3, the DNA is TGTGCCAGAGGGCCCAAGACAGGGAACACCGGGGAGCTGTTTTTT.

The chain combines TRBV2 with TRBJ1-4; 8 positions agree with TRBD1. CDR3 size: 15 residues. CDR1 and CDR2 from the germline V gene are SNHLY and FYNNEI. V was pared by 2 bases and J by 5 bases, with 4 bases of the junction left unmatched. CDR3 loop: CASSESRDRNEKLFF. CDR3 coding DNA: TGTGCCAGCAGTGAAAGCAGGGACAGGAATGAAAAACTGTTTTTT.

The chain employs TRBV18 and TRBJ1-2; maybe TRBD1 (6 bases). Trimming took off 6 bases at V and 5 bases at J, with 13 bases between the two ends. Germline-derived CDR1 and CDR2 are KGHSH and LQKENI. The CDR3 sequence is 13 residues long. CDR3 amino acids: CASSPDRLYGYTF. In DNA form, the CDR3 reads TGTGCCAGCTCTCCCGACAGGCTGTATGGCTACACCTTC.

The chain links TRBV6-6 to TRBJ1-5; 8 nucleotides line up with TRBD1. Germline loops: CDR1 MNHNY, CDR2 SVGAGI (reference sequence). This CDR3 comprises 19 residues. V was clipped by 5 bases and J by 0 bases; unmatched bases: 15. The CDR3 bases are TGTGCCAGCAGTCCCCACCCGGACAGGGCACCCCCTAGCAATCAGCCCCAGCATTTT. It translates to CASSPHPDRAPPSNQPQHF.

The J gene is TRBJ1-2, the V gene TRBV6-5, with 8 bases identical to TRBD1. Losses at the gene ends were 8 bases for V and 4 bases for J; bases not matched to a gene: 6. CDR3 size: 13 residues. Germline-derived CDR1 and CDR2 are MNHEY and SVGAGI. CDR3 nucleotides: TGTGCCAGCGGACAGGGCAGCGGCTATGGCTACACCTTC. Translated: CASGQGSGYGYTF.

CDR3 sequence (DNA): TGTGCCTGGGGAAACGGGTTGAACACTGAAGCTTTCTTT. Translating gives CAWGNGLNTEAFF. This chain uses TRBV30 with TRBJ1-1; no reliable D call. The germline V and J ends were trimmed by 5 bases and 0 bases, with 10 bases remaining between them. The V gene's germline CDR1 is GTSNPN and CDR2 SVGIG (reference sequence). This CDR3 is 13 amino acids long.